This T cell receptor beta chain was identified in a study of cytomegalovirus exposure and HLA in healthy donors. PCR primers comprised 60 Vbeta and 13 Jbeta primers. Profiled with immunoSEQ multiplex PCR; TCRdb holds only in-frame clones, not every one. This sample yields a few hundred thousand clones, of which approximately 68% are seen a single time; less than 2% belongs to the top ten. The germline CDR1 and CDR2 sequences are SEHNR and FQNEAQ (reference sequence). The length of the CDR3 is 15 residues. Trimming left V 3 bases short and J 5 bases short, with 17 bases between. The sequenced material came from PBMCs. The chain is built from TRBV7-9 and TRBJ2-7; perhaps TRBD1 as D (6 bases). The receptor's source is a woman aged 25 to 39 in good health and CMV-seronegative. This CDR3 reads CASSFRAGETNEQYF. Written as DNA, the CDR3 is TGTGCCAGCAGCTTTAGGGCAGGGGAGACTAACGAGCAGTACTTC.